Listed here is a single TCR beta chain. Its antigen is currently unknown. The record originates from a study of PD-1 blockade in mismatch repair-deficient tumors. Overall study context: Patients had approximately 12 mismatch repair-deficient cancer types and were previously treated and progressing.

The assay was immunoSEQ multiplex PCR, and TCRdb's table has in-frame clones only and misses some. The sample includes about 63,000 clones, 70% to 90% seen only once; the top ten take approximately 14%. The CDR3 consists of 14 residues. The germline V gene encodes CDR1 SGDLS and CDR2 YYNGEE. The ends lost 6 bases at V and 5 bases at J; junction bases unmatched: 4. The study's findings and limits: Rapid post-treatment expansion, then contraction, generally preceding radiologic response, marked tumor-resident clones.

The chain links TRBV9 to TRBJ2-2, with TRBD1 matching over 10 bases. The sample was peripheral blood, taken 52 weeks after starting pembrolizumab. The sequence derives from an adult with mismatch repair-deficient cancer. For the CDR3, the DNA is TGTGCCAGCAACCGGGACAGGGGAACCGGGGAGCTGTTTTTT. This translates into CASNRDRGTGELFF.